This paragraph covers one T cell receptor (beta chain) sequence. Its target is unknown. The germline CDR1 and CDR2 sequences are SGHRS and YFSETQ. V lost 2 bases and J lost 8, with 14 bases in between. The CDR3 runs to 15 residues. Time point defined: week 23, last vaccination. The study gave 300 ug of mutant IDH1 20-mer peptide per vaccine dose, with topical imiquimod. Profiled with immunoSEQ multiplex PCR; TCRdb holds only in-frame clones, not every one. This sample has over 50,000 clones; 84% occur once, and the top ten carry more than 10%. This entry comes from a study of a mutant IDH1 vaccine in newly diagnosed glioma. As for the study in general: Patients were given eight vaccinations, scheduled in weeks 1, 3, 5, 7, 11, 15, 19 and 23. Treated patients showed a male proportion of around 60%, a female proportion of roughly 38%, and a mean age of approximately 40 years. Before enrollment, the patients had been treated with radiotherapy alone, temozolomide alone, or both together. Most of them had received both. Findings and caveats of the study: Vaccine-induced immune responses occurred in 93.3% of patients.

Sequencing used PBMCs, obtained from a glioma patient whose treatment included an IDH1 peptide vaccine. The source of this sequence is a young man with glioma. V gene TRBV5-1 combines with J gene TRBJ1-6; the D is unclear. CDR3 sequence: CASSLWAPRDSPLHF. For the CDR3, the DNA is TGCGCCAGCAGCTTATGGGCTCCTAGAGATTCACCCCTCCACTTT.